This TCR beta chain was retrieved from a study of cytomegalovirus exposure and HLA in healthy donors. Germline values: CDR1 MNHNY, CDR2 SVGAGI (reference sequence). V lost 2 bases, J lost 0 bases, and 11 bases lay in between. The CDR3 runs to 16 residues. Regarding the study as a whole: For most TCR sequences rarity was the rule, although some public TCRs occurred in many donors.

Primers: 60 Vbeta forward and 13 Jbeta reverse. Only in-frame clones appear in the TCRdb table, and some are missing; sequencing was by immunoSEQ multiplex PCR. The table has 55,000 to 80,000 clones, approximately 82% seen once. This clone was seen a handful of times. Its antigen is not known. At sampling all donors were nominally healthy, likely with unrecorded immune exposures. This clonotype was obtained from a middle-aged woman in good health and CMV-seropositive. The specimen was PBMCs. The chain is built from TRBV6-6 and TRBJ1-5; possible D gene TRBD1, 6 bases. The CDR3 DNA follows: TGTGCCAGCAGTTACCGGGACACTTATAGCAATCAGCCCCAGCATTTT. Its translation: CASSYRDTYSNQPQHF.